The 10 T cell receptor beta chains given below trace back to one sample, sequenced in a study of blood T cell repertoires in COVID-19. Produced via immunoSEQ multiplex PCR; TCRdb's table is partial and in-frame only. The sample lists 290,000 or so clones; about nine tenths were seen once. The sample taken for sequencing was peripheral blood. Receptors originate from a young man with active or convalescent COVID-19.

CDR3 sequence (DNA): TGTGCCAGCAGCTTAAGGTCCACGGGGGGGCGGGATGAGCAGTTCTTC. This translates into CASSLRSTGGRDEQFF. This chain uses TRBV7-8 with TRBJ2-1; 8 bases are a match to TRBD2. The germline CDR1 and CDR2 sequences are SGHVS and FQNEAQ. J was trimmed by 8 bases and V by 2 bases; bases with no gene match: 11. This CDR3 has 16 residues.

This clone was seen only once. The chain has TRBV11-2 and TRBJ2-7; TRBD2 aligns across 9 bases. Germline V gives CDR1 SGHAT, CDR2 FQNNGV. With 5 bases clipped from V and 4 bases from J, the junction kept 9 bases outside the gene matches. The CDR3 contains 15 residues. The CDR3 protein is CASSESGRNKYEQYF. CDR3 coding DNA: TGTGCCAGCAGCGAAAGCGGGAGGAATAAATACGAGCAGTACTTC.

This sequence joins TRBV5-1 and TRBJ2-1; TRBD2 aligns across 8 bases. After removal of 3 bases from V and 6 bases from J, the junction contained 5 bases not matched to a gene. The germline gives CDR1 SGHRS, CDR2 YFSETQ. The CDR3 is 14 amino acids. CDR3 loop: CASSSNLAGNEQFF. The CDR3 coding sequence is TGCGCCAGCAGCTCGAACCTAGCGGGCAATGAGCAGTTCTTC.

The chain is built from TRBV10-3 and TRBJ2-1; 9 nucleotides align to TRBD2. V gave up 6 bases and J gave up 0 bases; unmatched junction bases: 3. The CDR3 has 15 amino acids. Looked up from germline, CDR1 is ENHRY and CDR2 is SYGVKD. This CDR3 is CAIRVAGDSYNEQFF. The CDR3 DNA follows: TGTGCCATCAGGGTAGCGGGGGACTCCTACAATGAGCAGTTCTTC.

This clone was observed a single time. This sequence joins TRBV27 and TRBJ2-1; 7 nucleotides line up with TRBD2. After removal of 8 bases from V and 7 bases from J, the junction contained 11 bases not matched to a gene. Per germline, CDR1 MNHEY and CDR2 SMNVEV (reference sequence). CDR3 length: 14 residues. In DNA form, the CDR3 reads TGTGCCAGCGCCTCAGGCGGGAGTTTTAATGAGCAGTTCTTC. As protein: CASASGGSFNEQFF.

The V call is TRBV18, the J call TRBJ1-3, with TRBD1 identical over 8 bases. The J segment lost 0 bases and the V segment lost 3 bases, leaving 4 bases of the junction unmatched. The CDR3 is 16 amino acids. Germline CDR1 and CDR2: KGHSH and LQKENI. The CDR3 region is CASSPRQGTSGNTIYF. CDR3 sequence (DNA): TGTGCCAGCTCACCCCGACAGGGGACCTCTGGAAACACCATATATTTT.

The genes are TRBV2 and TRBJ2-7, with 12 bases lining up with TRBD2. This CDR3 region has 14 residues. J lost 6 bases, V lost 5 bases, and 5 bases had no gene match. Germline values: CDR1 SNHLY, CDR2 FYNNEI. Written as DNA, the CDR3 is TGTGCCAGCAGTTCGACTAGCGGGAGTGGCGAGCAGTACTTC. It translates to CASSSTSGSGEQYF.

Here the CDR3 DNA reads TGCGCCAGCAGCTTGGAGCGCGTTGAGGGTCCGCACTCCGATACGCAGTATTTT. Its translation: CASSLERVEGPHSDTQYF. The chain employs TRBV5-1 and TRBJ2-3; weak D call: TRBD2 (5 bases). This CDR3 is built from 18 residues. Germline values: CDR1 SGHRS, CDR2 YFSETQ. V lost 0 bases, J lost 6 bases, and 23 bases lay in between.

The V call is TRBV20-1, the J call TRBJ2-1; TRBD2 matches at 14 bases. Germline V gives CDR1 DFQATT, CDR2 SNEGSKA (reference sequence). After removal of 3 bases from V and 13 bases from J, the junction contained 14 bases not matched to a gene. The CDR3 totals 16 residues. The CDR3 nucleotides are TGCAGTGCTAGTGACAGAGGGACTAGCGGGAGAGTGAAACAGTTCTTC. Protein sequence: CSASDRGTSGRVKQFF.

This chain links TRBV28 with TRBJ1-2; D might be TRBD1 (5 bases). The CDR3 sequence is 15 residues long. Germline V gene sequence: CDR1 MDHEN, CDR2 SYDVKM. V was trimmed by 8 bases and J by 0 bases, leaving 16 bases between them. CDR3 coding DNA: TGTGCCAGCTCACTGTGGGGGGATCCTAACTATGGCTACACCTTC. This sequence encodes CASSLWGDPNYGYTF.